A selection of T cell receptor beta chains follows, all from one sample in a study of OX40 agonist ivuxolimab in advanced cancers. Sequencing used immunoSEQ multiplex PCR; TCRdb keeps in-frame clones, though not all of them. The sample includes about 45,000 clones, over 80% of them seen just once. The material was CD4+ or CD8+ T cells sorted from blood, obtained in a trial of the OX40 agonist ivuxolimab. The receptor source for this set is an adult with an advanced solid tumor such as melanoma, head and neck, liver or kidney cancer. The CDR3 runs from the conserved cysteine through the conserved F or W. A D gene is named only where the DNA matches it firmly. Clone size is given for some rows only: seen once, a few or many times, or a class if the clone is expanded.

TRBV10-3	NA	TRBD1	TRBJ1-6	CAIKEGANSPLHF	TGTGCCATCAAGGAGGGGGCGAATTCACCCCTCCACTTT
TRBV19	few	TRBD2	TRBJ2-7	CASSTSGRAREQYF	TGTGCCAGTAGTACTAGCGGGAGGGCCCGGGAGCAGTACTTC
TRBV7-7	NA	NA	TRBJ2-1	CASSQPLHPPSGLNPLHNEQFF	TGTGCTAGCAGTCAGCCGCTCCACCCCCCTTCGGGACTGAACCCTCTTCACAATGAGCAGTTCTTC
TRBV9	NA	TRBD2	TRBJ2-1	CASSPGTTNNNEQFF	TGTGCCAGCAGCCCCGGGACTACCAACAACAATGAGCAGTTCTTC
TRBV7-9	NA	NA	TRBJ2-7	CASSLAGVSYEQYF	TGTGCCAGCAGCTTAGCGGGAGTAAGCTACGAGCAGTACTTC
TRBV7-2	few	TRBD1	TRBJ2-7	CASSRQGAINEQYF	TGTGCCAGCAGCCGACAGGGGGCGATAAACGAGCAGTACTTC
TRBV10-2	NA	NA	TRBJ2-7	CASRAGGNEQYF	TGTGCCAGCAGGGCCGGCGGGAACGAGCAGTACTTC
TRBV19	NA	TRBD1	TRBJ2-2	CASSWTGNTGELFF	TGTGCCAGTAGTTGGACAGGGAACACCGGGGAGCTGTTTTTT
TRBV27	NA	TRBD2	TRBJ2-7	CASSGTSGDSYEQYF	TGTGCCAGCAGTGGAACTAGCGGGGACTCCTACGAGCAGTACTTC
TRBV7-2	NA	TRBD2	TRBJ2-1	CASSPGLGNEQFF	TGTGCCAGCAGCCCAGGACTAGGAAATGAGCAGTTCTTC
TRBV5-1	NA	NA	TRBJ1-1	CASSLGSQGEAFF	TGCGCCAGCAGCTTGGGATCCCAGGGTGAAGCTTTCTTT
TRBV5-4	NA	TRBD2	TRBJ2-1	CASSPGLAGVRYNEQFF	TGTGCCAGCAGCCCTGGACTAGCGGGAGTAAGATACAATGAGCAGTTCTTC
TRBV5-6	NA	TRBD2	TRBJ2-3	CASSLFVSGGPTDTQYF	TGTGCCAGCAGCTTGTTTGTTTCGGGAGGGCCAACAGATACGCAGTATTTT